This T cell receptor beta chain was identified during a study of blood T cell repertoires in COVID-19. Background on the study: From T cells, B-cell-depleted T cells, or PBMCs came the material, which was cDNA or gDNA.

Study processing details: Amplified reference gene primers provided the basis for estimating nucleated cell counts. TCRdb's copy holds only in-frame clones and misses some; the assay was immunoSEQ multiplex PCR. V and J calls plus clone size are reproduced from that table; the DNA served to infer D and trimming. The data hold about 55,000 clones, with over 80% observed a single time. Germline CDR1 is SGHNT and CDR2 is YYREEE (reference sequence). The CDR3 is 15 residues long. With 1 base removed from V and 1 base from J, the gap between germline ends came to 10 bases. The source material was peripheral blood. The V gene is TRBV5-4, the J gene TRBJ2-3; D is ambiguous. The sequence was collected from a man between 60 and 75 years old with acute or convalescent COVID-19. The CDR3 region has the DNA TGTGCCAGCAGCTTGCCTAGTGGTGGCACAGATACGCAGTATTTT. Amino acids: CASSLPSGGTDTQYF. The full variable domain, with the rest looked up from reference TRBV5-4 and TRBJ2-3, is ETGVTQSPTHLIKTRGQQVTLRCSSQSGHNTVSWYQQALGQGPQFIFQYYREEENGRGNFPPRFSGLQFPNYSSELNVNALELDDSALYLCASSLPSGGTDTQYFGPGTRLTVL.